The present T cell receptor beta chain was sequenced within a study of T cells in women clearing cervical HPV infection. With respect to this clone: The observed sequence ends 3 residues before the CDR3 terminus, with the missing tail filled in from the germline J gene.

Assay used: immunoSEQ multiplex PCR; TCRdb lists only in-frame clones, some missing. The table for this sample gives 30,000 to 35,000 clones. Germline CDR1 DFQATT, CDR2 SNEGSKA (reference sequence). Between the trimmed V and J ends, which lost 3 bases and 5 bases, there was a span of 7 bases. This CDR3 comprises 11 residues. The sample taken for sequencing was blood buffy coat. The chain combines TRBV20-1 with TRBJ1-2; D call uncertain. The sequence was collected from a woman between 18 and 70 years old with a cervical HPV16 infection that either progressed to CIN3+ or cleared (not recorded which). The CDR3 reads CSASSGYGYTF. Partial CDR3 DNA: TGCAGTGCTAGTAGCGGTTATGGC.